This T cell receptor (beta chain) was recorded in a study of T cell responses to AZD1222 COVID-19 vaccine. Method: immunoSEQ multiplex PCR; TCRdb's copy keeps in-frame clones and lacks some. The data show more than 140,000 clones, with about 93% seen just once and 5% held by the top ten. General observations from the study: Spike-wide coverage was observed for vaccine-associated CD4 TCRs, with dominant responses at 160-218 and 743-854. Nearly half of spike-specific TCRs reportedly target unmutated variant regions.

V was cut by 4 bases and J by 4 bases, with 10 bases left in between. From germline, CDR1 is SGHKS and CDR2 YYEKEE (reference sequence). The CDR3 is 13 amino acids. As concerns this clone: Its antigen is as yet unknown.

This chain links TRBV5-5 with TRBJ2-3, with a weak D call TRBD1 (5 bases). Material: peripheral blood, obtained on day 0 of AZD1222 vaccination. This receptor was taken from an adult in good health. The CDR3 spells CASSKDIADTQYF. CDR3 bases: TGTGCCAGCAGCAAGGACATAGCAGATACGCAGTATTTT.